Included here is one T cell receptor (beta chain) sequence, with context. The antigen remains undetermined. The data are from a study of cytomegalovirus exposure and HLA in healthy donors. The wider study: A data release that came early held approximately 85 million unique TCRs from HLA-typed donors. Overall study results and limits: A later analysis found most CMV-associated TCR beta chains apparently HLA-restricted.

Primers for the PCR totalled 60 Vbeta and 13 Jbeta. TCRdb's copy holds only in-frame clones and misses some; the assay was immunoSEQ multiplex PCR. The profile covers some 140,000 clones, with 75% to 90% appearing a single time and roughly 1.4% taken by the ten largest. V trimming: 4 bases; J trimming: 7 bases; junction bases outside the gene matches: 7. CDR1 is SGHRS, CDR2 YFSETQ, per germline. This CDR3 contains 14 residues. What was sequenced was PBMCs. The clonotype was recovered from a man aged 35 to 55 in good health and CMV-seronegative. This sequence joins TRBV5-1 and TRBJ2-2, with 7 bases identical to TRBD1. The CDR3 loop reads CASSEQTGLGELFF. In DNA, the CDR3 is TGCGCCAGCAGCGAGCAGACAGGGCTCGGGGAGCTGTTTTTT.